This record looks at one TCR beta chain sequence and its context. CDR1 and CDR2 from the germline V gene are PRHDT and FYEKMQ (reference sequence). The CDR3 is 15 residues long. V was trimmed by 5 bases and J by 6 bases, leaving 18 bases between them. The data were obtained in a study of blood T cell repertoires in COVID-19. In the study overall: The analysed material was cDNA or gDNA that came from T cells, B-cell-depleted T cells, or PBMCs.

In the original workflow: Estimates of nucleated cell counts were drawn from the amplification of reference gene primers. TCRdb keeps only in-frame clones here, not all; method: immunoSEQ multiplex PCR. V, J and clone size are taken as reported in that table, and D and trimming were inferred from the DNA itself. The sample carries around 620,000 clones, around 89% recorded once. The receptor was isolated from a woman aged 18-29 years with acute or convalescent COVID-19. The chain carries TRBV13 and TRBJ2-3, with TRBD2 as a possible D gene (7 bases). The specimen was peripheral blood. The CDR3: CASSLRAGALDTQYF. The CDR3 DNA is TGTGCCAGCAGCCTACGGGCGGGGGCGCTGGATACGCAGTATTTT.